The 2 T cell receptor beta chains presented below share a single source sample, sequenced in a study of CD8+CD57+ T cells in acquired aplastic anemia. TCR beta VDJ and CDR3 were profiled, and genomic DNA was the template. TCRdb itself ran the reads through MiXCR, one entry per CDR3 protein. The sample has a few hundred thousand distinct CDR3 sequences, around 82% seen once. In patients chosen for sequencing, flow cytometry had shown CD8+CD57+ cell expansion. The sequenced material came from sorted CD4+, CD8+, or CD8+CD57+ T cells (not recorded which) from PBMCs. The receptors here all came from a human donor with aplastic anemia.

The CDR3 nucleotides are TGTGCCAGCAGCTCACCGGGGGCCTGGGGAGAGACCCAGTACTTC. Residues: CASSSPGAWGETQYF. The chain has TRBV5-5 and TRBJ2-5; the D gene could be TRBD1 or TRBD2 (6 bases each). Germline V gives CDR1 SGHKS, CDR2 YYEKEE (reference sequence). This CDR3 spans 15 amino acids. V was trimmed by 3 bases and J by 4 bases, leaving 16 bases between them.

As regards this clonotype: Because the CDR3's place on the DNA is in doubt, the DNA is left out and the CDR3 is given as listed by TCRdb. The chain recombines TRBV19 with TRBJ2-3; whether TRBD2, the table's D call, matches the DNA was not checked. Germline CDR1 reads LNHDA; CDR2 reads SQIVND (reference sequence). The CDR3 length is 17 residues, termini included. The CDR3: CASSFTSAMSSSSGQDF.